The 9 T cell receptor beta chains given below trace back to one sample, sequenced in a study of post-analysis software for immune sequencing data. Points from the study as a whole: Roughly 5 TRBV segments, TRBV5-6, TRBV5-1 and TRBV20-1 among them, were found more frequent in patients than controls.

Which antigens these TCRs recognize remains unknown. Built from TCR beta cDNA, the libraries had unique molecular identifiers in them. TCRdb re-analysed the PCR reads in MiXCR, keeping a single row per CDR3 protein. This table has roughly 700,000 distinct CDR3 sequences, around 27% appearing once. The sequencing sample was made of blood. The source is a girl between 10 and 17 years old with multiple sclerosis.

This clonotype was observed at least ten times. The J gene is TRBJ2-1, the V gene TRBV9, with TRBD2 as a possible D gene (6 bases). The germline CDR1 and CDR2 sequences are SGDLS and YYNGEE. There are 15 residues in the CDR3. The V gene lost 7 bases and the J gene lost 3 bases, with 17 bases spanning the gap. The CDR3 region is CASAEGSGSYNEQFF. The CDR3 region has the DNA TGTGCCAGCGCGGAGGGTAGCGGCAGCTACAATGAGCAGTTCTTC.

Here the CDR3 reads CASSFTLDTGELFF. CDR3 DNA: TGTGCCAGCAGTTTCACACTGGACACCGGGGAGCTGTTTTTT. The rearrangement uses TRBV12-3 or TRBV12-4 and TRBJ2-2; no firm D call. The CDR3 is made up of 14 amino acids. Trimming stripped 3 bases from V and 3 bases from J, with 8 bases between.

The chain carries TRBV10-3 and TRBJ1-1; D remains unclear. CDR1 ENHRY and CDR2 SYGVKD come from the germline V gene. This CDR3 is 12 amino acids long. Trimming stripped 10 bases from V and 0 bases from J, with 9 bases between. The CDR3 sequence: CATGQMNTEAFF. CDR3 coding DNA: TGTGCCACCGGCCAGATGAACACTGAAGCTTTCTTT.

CDR3 bases: TGCAGTGCTAGAGGCGAAGGGACAGGGTATAAAGCTTTCTTT. It specifies CSARGEGTGYKAFF. This rearrangement joins TRBV20-1 to TRBJ1-1; 9 positions agree with TRBD1. CDR1 is DFQATT, CDR2 SNEGSKA, per germline (reference sequence). With 1 base clipped from V and 9 bases from J, the junction kept 9 bases outside the gene matches. The CDR3 contains 14 residues.

The chain links TRBV5-1 to TRBJ2-1; TRBD2 aligns across 14 bases. CDR3 length equals 22 residues. Germline V CDR1 and CDR2: SGHRS, YFSETQ. The J segment lost 0 bases and the V segment lost 3 bases, leaving 17 bases of the junction unmatched. As DNA, the CDR3 is TGCGCCAGCAGCTGGCTCGACGGACTAGCGGGAGGAACCAGCATCTCCTACAATGAGCAGTTCTTC. Residues: CASSWLDGLAGGTSISYNEQFF.

This clonotype has only a few counts. This rearrangement joins TRBV2 to TRBJ2-7, with 7 nucleotides matching TRBD1. The V gene end was trimmed by 8 bases and the J gene end by 2 bases; junction bases not matched to a gene: 9. CDR1 and CDR2 (germline): SNHLY, FYNNEI. This CDR3 spans 14 amino acids. For the CDR3, the DNA is TGTGCCAGCTTACAGAGGGGGCTCCCCTACGAGCAGTACTTC. It encodes CASLQRGLPYEQYF. Full variable domain (missing parts from reference TRBV2 and TRBJ2-7): EPEVTQTPSHQVTQMGQEVILRCVPISNHLYFYWYRQILGQKVEFLVSFYNNEISEKSEIFDDQFSVERPDGSNFTLKIRSTKLEDSAMYFCASLQRGLPYEQYFGPGTRLTVT.

This clonotype was found many times. This chain uses TRBV9 with TRBJ2-5, with D unclear. The DNA end lines up better with TRBJ2-7; the J call may be wrong. Germline V CDR1 and CDR2: SGDLS, YYNGEE. This CDR3 has 13 amino acids. CDR3 sequence: CASSVGGWNEQYF. Written as DNA, the CDR3 is TGTGCCAGCAGCGTAGGTGGATGGAACGAGCAGTACTTC.

The chain recombines TRBV7-2 with TRBJ1-2, with D perhaps matching TRBD1 (6 bases). From germline, CDR1 is SGHTA and CDR2 FQGNSA. The CDR3 has 12 residues. Trimming took 4 bases from V and 7 from J, leaving 10 bases between them. CDR3 in amino acids: CASSSTGFGYTF. The CDR3 region has the DNA TGTGCCAGCAGCTCCACAGGGTTTGGCTACACCTTC.

The CDR3 DNA follows: TGTGCCAGCACACTGTTCACGGGGGCCTACGAGCAGTACTTC. It specifies CASTLFTGAYEQYF. This chain uses TRBV12-3 or TRBV12-4 with TRBJ2-7; D may be TRBD2 (6 bases). The CDR3 loop spans 14 amino acids. Between the trimmed V and J ends, which lost 7 bases and 2 bases, there was a span of 15 bases.